This T cell receptor (beta chain) was recorded in a study of blood T cells in healthy people across ages. Trimming cost V 3 bases and J 7 bases, with 13 bases left between them. The CDR3 consists of 14 residues. The germline CDR1 and CDR2 sequences are ENHRY and SYGVKD. For the second PCR, which ran for roughly 6 to 12 cycles, a sample-barcoded 5' primer and a J-beta primer mix were used. TCRdb passed the 5' RACE reads through MiXCR, listing each CDR3 protein once. Among about 800,000 distinct CDR3 sequences, roughly 50% were seen once, and the ten largest hold around 20%. The TCR was taken from a man under 40 in good health. The sequencing input was blood. The J gene is TRBJ2-4, the V gene TRBV10-3; D is possibly TRBD1 (6 bases). CDR3 in DNA: TGTGCCATCAGTGATTCAGAGGGGGTTAACATTCAGTACTTC. The encoded protein is CAISDSEGVNIQYF.